The clone carrying this T cell receptor beta chain was recorded only once. The antigen remains unidentified. This record comes from a study of regulatory and conventional T cells in RAG deficiency. Study-wide points: Omenn patients showed >75% Treg-Tconv overlap and shorter CDR3 lengths. Shannon entropy fell and Simpson indices rose in RAG-deficient patients. Treg unique TCR beta sequences were about 110-fold fewer in Omenn syndrome and CID/AS patients than controls.

Genomic DNA came from blood regulatory T cells gated CD4+ CD25-high CD127-low. The CDR3 sequence is 18 residues long. V lost 4 bases and J lost 1, with 22 bases in between. From germline, CDR1 is MDHEN and CDR2 SYDVKM. Only in-frame clones appear in the TCRdb table, and some are missing; sequencing was by immunoSEQ multiplex PCR. Of tens of thousands of clones listed, about nine tenths are singletons. A further study also used this sample, focusing on regulatory T cells. That work adds: Amplification used 52 TRBV primers and 13 TRBJ primers. In patients, unique TRB V-J pairs were restricted and V/J usage skewed, especially in Tregs.

This chain links TRBV28 with TRBJ2-5, with D maybe TRBD1 (5 bases). Sequenced: Tregs sorted from blood. The clonotype was recovered from a human donor in good health. The CDR3 DNA sequence: TGTGCCAGCAGTTCAAAACAGGTTTACTCTCTCCCCCAAGAGACCCAGTACTTC. Its protein product is CASSSKQVYSLPQETQYF.